The 20 T cell receptor beta chains below were found in one sample sequenced in a study of T cells after yellow fever vaccination (dated by TCRdb to between 2018 and 2021). The treatment or condition tag for this specimen amounts to: live attenuated yellow fever vaccine strain. Receptors were amplified or captured by 5' RACE. Reads for this sample came from an Illumina HiSeq 2500. In-frame beta chains were kept once TCRdb had trimmed the public reads at Q25 with fastp and called clones with MiXCR. Every distinct CDR3 protein forms one entry, paired with its most common genes and DNA. The sample includes 550,000 or so distinct CDR3 sequences, with over 15% observed a single time. The top ten hold roughly 13% of the sample. This specimen consisted of PBMCs, obtained 15 days after the yellow fever booster vaccination. The receptor source for this set is a man aged 30-40 years who received the YFV17D yellow fever vaccine.

This clonotype was recorded a few times. The junction and the germline gene differ at one end; a read error may be behind it. J is TRBJ2-7 and V is TRBV10-3; 7 bases line up with TRBD1. The germline V gene has CDR1 ENHRY and CDR2 SYGVKD. This CDR3 has 13 residues. The CDR3 loop reads CAIRGTAAYEQYF. The CDR3 nucleotides are TGTGCTATCAGGGGGACAGCCGCCTACGAGCAGTACTTC.

This clonotype showed up just a few times. The V and J genes are TRBV18 and TRBJ2-7; tentatively, D is TRBD2 (5 bases). Looked up from germline, CDR1 is KGHSH and CDR2 is LQKENI. V lost 3 bases to trimming and J lost 0 bases, with 6 bases between them. This CDR3 is built from 13 residues. CDR3: CASSPTNSYEQYF. CDR3 coding DNA: TGTGCCAGCTCACCGACTAACTCCTACGAGCAGTACTTC.

The rearrangement links TRBV7-8 to TRBJ2-1, with 7 bases identical to TRBD2. CDR1 is SGHVS and CDR2 is FQNEAQ in the germline V gene. The CDR3 consists of 16 residues. J gave up 8 bases and V 4 bases, and 14 bases lay outside the gene matches. DNA for the CDR3: TGTGCCAGCAGCTCCGCCGGAGGCGGGAGTGGGGATGAGCAGTTCTTC. Its protein is CASSSAGGGSGDEQFF.

This clonotype has only a few counts. The CDR3 region is CSARDLQGIKPQHF. For the CDR3, the DNA is TGCAGTGCTAGAGATCTCCAGGGTATCAAACCCCAGCATTTT. This chain links TRBV20-1 with TRBJ1-5; possible D gene TRBD1, 5 bases. Trimming took 0 bases from V and 10 from J, leaving 16 bases between them. Germline CDR1 reads DFQATT; CDR2 reads SNEGSKA (reference sequence). The CDR3 covers 14 residues.

CDR3 region: CASEDRPNEKLFF. The CDR3, as DNA: TGTGCCAGCGAGGACAGACCTAATGAAAAACTGTTTTTT. The genes are TRBV5-5 and TRBJ1-4, with a possible D match to TRBD1 (6 bases). Germline V CDR1 and CDR2: SGHKS, YYEKEE (reference sequence). V lost 7 bases and J lost 3, with 10 bases in between. The CDR3 contains 13 residues.

This clonotype was seen a handful of times. The CDR3 here is CSVEIPGTVNFYEQYF. CDR3 DNA sequence: TGCAGCGTTGAAATTCCCGGGACAGTGAACTTCTACGAGCAGTACTTC. The chain combines TRBV29-1 with TRBJ2-7; 7 bases are shared with TRBD1. The ends lost 2 bases at V and 3 bases at J; junction bases unmatched: 13. Germline CDR1 and CDR2: SQVTM and ANQGSEA. The CDR3 contains 16 residues.

V is TRBV6-2 or TRBV6-3 and J is TRBJ2-3; 9 bases align to TRBD2. CDR1 MNHEY and CDR2 SVGEGT come from the germline V gene. V shed 10 bases and J 12 bases; nucleotides not matched to a gene: 14. The CDR3 is made up of 13 amino acids. The CDR3 loop is CATKIRAGGGQYF. The CDR3 region has the DNA TGTGCCACGAAGATAAGGGCGGGAGGGGGTCAGTATTTT.

J is TRBJ2-1 and V is TRBV19; 8 nucleotides match TRBD2. Trimming took 8 bases from V and 5 from J; bases not matched to a gene: 11. Per the germline V gene, CDR1 is LNHDA and CDR2 is SQIVND (reference sequence). CDR3 size: 15 residues. Written as DNA, the CDR3 is TGTGCCAGTGTCCCGGGAGGGCGAAACAACAATGAGCAGTTCTTC. Its protein product is CASVPGGRNNNEQFF.

The chain uses TRBV7-2 and TRBJ2-6, with D perhaps TRBD2 (5 bases). V shed 3 bases and J shed 3 bases, with 12 bases lying between them. CDR3 length equals 16 residues. The germline V gene has CDR1 SGHTA and CDR2 FQGNSA. The CDR3: CASSLSPGVGANVLTF. CDR3 bases: TGTGCCAGCAGCTTGTCACCCGGGGTTGGGGCCAACGTCCTGACTTTC.

This clonotype was counted a few times. The chain combines TRBV5-5 with TRBJ2-5; no clear D. V gave up 0 bases and J gave up 6 bases, with 9 bases separating them. The CDR3 covers 13 residues. Germline V gives CDR1 SGHKS, CDR2 YYEKEE (reference sequence). CDR3 sequence: CASSLAGEKTQYF. The CDR3 bases are TGTGCCAGCAGCTTGGCAGGCGAGAAGACCCAGTACTTC.

This clonotype was counted a few times. This chain links TRBV20-1 with TRBJ2-1; TRBD2 agrees at 10 bases. V shed 6 bases, J shed 1 base, and the junction held 9 bases outside the gene matches. The CDR3 loop spans 16 amino acids. CDR1 DFQATT and CDR2 SNEGSKA come from the germline V gene (reference sequence). The CDR3 loop reads CSANPSSGSSYNEQFF. The CDR3 DNA follows: TGCAGTGCCAACCCCTCTAGCGGGAGTTCCTACAATGAGCAGTTCTTC.

There are a few counts of this clonotype. This chain connects TRBV2 to TRBJ2-7, with a possible D match to TRBD1 (5 bases). The germline CDR1 and CDR2 sequences are SNHLY and FYNNEI. Trimming left V 7 bases short and J 5 bases short, with 18 bases between. The CDR3 length is 14 residues. The CDR3: CASTDQGAYNEQYF. In DNA, the CDR3 is TGTGCCAGCACAGACCAGGGTGCTTACAACGAGCAGTACTTC.

This clonotype was observed a few times. The junction departs from germline at one end; a sequencing error may be responsible. This sequence joins TRBV6-5 and TRBJ1-1; D remains ambiguous. Per germline, CDR1 MNHEY and CDR2 SVGAGI. The CDR3 consists of 11 residues. The CDR3: CASRVNTDAFF. In DNA form, the CDR3 reads TGTGCCAGCAGGGTGAACACTGACGCTTTCTTT.

Here the CDR3 DNA reads TGTGCCAGCAGGCCAAGCGGAGTCCTTGGAGATACGCAGTATTTT. Its protein is CASRPSGVLGDTQYF. The chain recombines TRBV6-2 or TRBV6-3 with TRBJ2-3, with D maybe TRBD2 (5 bases). This CDR3 contains 15 residues. Per the germline V gene, CDR1 is MNHEY and CDR2 is SVGEGT. Trimming took off 6 bases at V and 5 bases at J, with 18 bases between the two ends.

This rearrangement joins TRBV5-5 to TRBJ1-3; possibly TRBD1 for D (6 bases). CDR1 and CDR2 (germline): SGHKS, YYEKEE (reference sequence). This CDR3 is 14 amino acids long. V was cut by 0 bases and J by 2 bases, with 6 bases left in between. The CDR3 region has the DNA TGTGCCAGCAGCTTGGACAGGGCTGGAAACACCATATATTTT. This translates into CASSLDRAGNTIYF.

This chain links TRBV18 with TRBJ2-1; D uncertain. The CDR3 extends over 12 amino acids. V dropped 0 bases and J dropped 15 bases, with 12 bases sitting between them. Germline CDR1 reads KGHSH; CDR2 reads LQKENI. CDR3 coding DNA: TGTGCCAGCTCACCACCGTTGCAGGCCCCGTTCTTC. It yields the protein CASSPPLQAPFF.

This clonotype was found many times. The J gene is TRBJ2-3, the V gene TRBV7-2; maybe TRBD2 (5 bases). Germline CDR1 and CDR2: SGHTA and FQGNSA. The length of the CDR3 is 15 residues. Trimming took off 4 bases at V and 2 bases at J, with 13 bases between the two ends. Here the CDR3 reads CASSSSPGFTDTQYF. The CDR3 DNA is TGTGCCAGCAGCTCTAGCCCGGGGTTCACAGATACGCAGTATTTT. Full variable domain (outside the CDR3, taken from reference TRBV7-2 and TRBJ2-3): GAGVSQSPSNKVTEKGKDVELRCDPISGHTALYWYRQSLGQGLEFLIYFQGNSAPDKSGLPSDRFSAERTGGSVSTLTIQRTQQEDSAVYLCASSSSPGFTDTQYFGPGTRLTVL.

The sample holds a few counts of this clonotype. The gene calls are TRBV7-2 and TRBJ2-1; D is possibly TRBD2 (5 bases). The V gene lost 5 bases and the J gene lost 0 bases, with 17 bases spanning the gap. This CDR3 has 17 amino acids. Germline loops: CDR1 SGHTA, CDR2 FQGNSA. This CDR3 reads CASSPLERMNSYNEQFF. The CDR3 DNA reads TGTGCCAGCAGCCCCCTTGAGCGGATGAACTCCTACAATGAGCAGTTCTTC.

The chain employs TRBV29-1 and TRBJ2-1; a weak D match, TRBD2 (5 bases). V was pared by 2 bases and J by 13 bases, with 15 bases between. The CDR3 spans 12 residues. CDR1 is SQVTM and CDR2 is ANQGSEA in the germline V gene. The CDR3 region has the DNA TGCAGCGTTGAAATTAGCGCGACGACCCAGTTCTTC. Translating gives CSVEISATTQFF.

The chain employs TRBV18 and TRBJ2-3; no definite D call. In germline, CDR1 is KGHSH, CDR2 LQKENI. The CDR3 is 15 residues long. Trimming removed 1 base at V and 6 bases at J, with 14 bases between. CDR3 nucleotide sequence: TGTGCCAGCTCACCACGATCGGTCCGCCGGGATACGCAGTATTTT. Protein: CASSPRSVRRDTQYF. Full variable domain (missing parts from reference TRBV18 and TRBJ2-3): NAGVMQNPRHLVRRRGQEARLRCSPMKGHSHVYWYRQLPEEGLKFMVYLQKENIIDESGMPKERFSAEFPKEGPSILRIQQVVRGDSAAYFCASSPRSVRRDTQYFGPGTRLTVL.